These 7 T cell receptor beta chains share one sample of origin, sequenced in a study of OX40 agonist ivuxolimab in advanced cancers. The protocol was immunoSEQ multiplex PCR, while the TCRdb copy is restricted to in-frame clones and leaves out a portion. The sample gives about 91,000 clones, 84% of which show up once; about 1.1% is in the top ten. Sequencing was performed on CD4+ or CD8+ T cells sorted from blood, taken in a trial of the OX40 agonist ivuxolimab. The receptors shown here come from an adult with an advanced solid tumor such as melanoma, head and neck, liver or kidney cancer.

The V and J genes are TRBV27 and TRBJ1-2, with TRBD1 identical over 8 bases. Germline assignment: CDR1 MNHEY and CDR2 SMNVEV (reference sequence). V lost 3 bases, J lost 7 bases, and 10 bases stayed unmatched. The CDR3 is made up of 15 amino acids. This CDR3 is CASSLLPTQGGGYTF. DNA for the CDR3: TGTGCCAGCAGTTTGCTACCAACACAGGGGGGTGGCTACACCTTC.

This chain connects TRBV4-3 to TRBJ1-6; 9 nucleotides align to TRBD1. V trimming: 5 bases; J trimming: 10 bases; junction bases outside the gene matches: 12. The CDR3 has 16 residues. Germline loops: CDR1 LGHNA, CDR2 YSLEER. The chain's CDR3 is CASSAVQGTGQSPLHF. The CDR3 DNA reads TGCGCCAGCAGCGCCGTTCAGGGGACAGGGCAATCACCCCTCCACTTT.

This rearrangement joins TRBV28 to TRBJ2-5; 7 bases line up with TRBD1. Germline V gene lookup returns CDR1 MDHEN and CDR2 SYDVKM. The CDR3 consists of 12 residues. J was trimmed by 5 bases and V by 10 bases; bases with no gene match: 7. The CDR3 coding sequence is TGTGCCACCAGGGGGTCCGGGGAGACCCAGTACTTC. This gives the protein CATRGSGETQYF.

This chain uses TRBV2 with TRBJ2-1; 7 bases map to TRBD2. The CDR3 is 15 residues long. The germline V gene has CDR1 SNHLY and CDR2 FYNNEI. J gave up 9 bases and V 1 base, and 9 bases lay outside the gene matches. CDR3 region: CASSEEGGVGGEQFF. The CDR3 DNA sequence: TGTGCCAGCAGTGAAGAGGGAGGGGTAGGTGGTGAGCAGTTCTTC. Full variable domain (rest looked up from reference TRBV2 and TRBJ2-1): EPEVTQTPSHQVTQMGQEVILRCVPISNHLYFYWYRQILGQKVEFLVSFYNNEISEKSEIFDDQFSVERPDGSNFTLKIRSTKLEDSAMYFCASSEEGGVGGEQFFGPGTRLTVL.

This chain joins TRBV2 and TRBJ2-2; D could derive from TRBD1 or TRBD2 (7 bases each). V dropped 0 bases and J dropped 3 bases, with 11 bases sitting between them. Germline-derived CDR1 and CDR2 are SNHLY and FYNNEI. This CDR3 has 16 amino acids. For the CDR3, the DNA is TGTGCCAGCAGTGAAGCGCAGGGGGGGCACACCGGGGAGCTGTTTTTT. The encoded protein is CASSEAQGGHTGELFF.

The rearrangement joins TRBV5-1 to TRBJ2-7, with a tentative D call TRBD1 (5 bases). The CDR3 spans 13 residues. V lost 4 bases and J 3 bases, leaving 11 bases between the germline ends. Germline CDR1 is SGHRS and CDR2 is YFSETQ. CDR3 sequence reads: CASSGGDSYEQYF. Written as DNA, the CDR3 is TGCGCCAGCAGCGGCGGTGACAGCTACGAGCAGTACTTC.

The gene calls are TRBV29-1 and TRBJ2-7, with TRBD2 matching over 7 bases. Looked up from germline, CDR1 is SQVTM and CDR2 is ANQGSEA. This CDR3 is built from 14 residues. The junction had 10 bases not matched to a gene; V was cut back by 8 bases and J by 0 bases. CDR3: CSTRMGGSSYEQYF. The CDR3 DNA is TGCAGCACCCGGATGGGGGGGAGCTCCTACGAGCAGTACTTC.